The 2 T cell receptor beta chains below all came from one sample that was sequenced in a study of Ad26.COV2.S vaccination and SARS-CoV-2 variants. Described treatment: over 15 received Ad26.COV2.S at low or high dose, single or two shots; several received placebo; per-sample allocation not given. Sampling was done on day 63 after the first vaccine or placebo injection. TCRdb's copy holds only in-frame clones and misses some; the assay was immunoSEQ multiplex PCR. The sample holds about 350,000 clones; 70% to 90% are singletons and the top ten take over 8.5%. The sample here was peripheral blood, taken in a trial of Ad26.COV2.S vaccine versus placebo. The receptors were gathered from a person between 18 and 65 years old who received the Ad26.COV2.S COVID-19 vaccine or a placebo.

The rearrangement links TRBV28 to TRBJ2-3; 8 bases map to TRBD2. Trimming removed 5 bases from V and 2 bases from J; junction bases left unmatched: 15. Per germline, CDR1 MDHEN and CDR2 SYDVKM. This CDR3 region has 18 residues. The CDR3 DNA sequence: TGTGCCAGCAGTCCCTTCGGGGCGGGAGGATCTTTCACAGATACGCAGTATTTT. Amino acids: CASSPFGAGGSFTDTQYF.

This chain links TRBV7-9 with TRBJ1-1; tentative D call: TRBD1 (6 bases). Germline assignment: CDR1 SEHNR and CDR2 FQNEAQ (reference sequence). This CDR3 spans 17 amino acids. The V end lost 1 base, the J end lost 3 bases, and 18 bases lay between the germline ends. CDR3 region: CASSLGLGHRADTEAFF. In nucleotides, the CDR3 is TGTGCCAGCAGCTTAGGCTTGGGACACCGAGCGGACACTGAAGCTTTCTTT.